This T cell receptor beta chain was documented in a study of cytomegalovirus exposure and HLA in healthy donors. The study, taken as a whole, reports: Prior analysis indicated that the majority of TCR beta V segments exhibited productivity approximately 87% or approximately 30% of the time. When a later analysis compared HLA-associated TCR beta chains with equally common others, the HLA-associated chains turned out to be more clonally expanded and to have lower generation probabilities. Cytomegalovirus status was reportedly diagnosed by the classifier with high sensitivity and specificity. One variant, a missense change in DCLRE1C, was linked in a later analysis to TCR beta V- and J-gene trimming.

Amplification used 60 Vbeta primers and 13 Jbeta primers. Generated by immunoSEQ multiplex PCR, the TCRdb table keeps only in-frame clones and is missing some. This table holds over 150,000 clones, 81% found once. CDR3 size: 19 residues. V lost 0 bases, J lost 4 bases, and 12 bases stayed unmatched. CDR1 and CDR2 (germline): LGHNA, YNFKEQ. Concerning this clone: Its target is not known.

Material for sequencing was PBMCs. The genes are TRBV4-2 and TRBJ2-7, with 13 bases identical to TRBD2. This TCR was recovered from a woman aged 25-40 years in good health and CMV-seronegative. This chain's CDR3 is CASSQESSGLAGVLYEQYF. In nucleotides, the CDR3 is TGTGCCAGCAGCCAAGAGAGTTCTGGACTAGCGGGAGTGTTATACGAGCAGTACTTC.